This T cell receptor (beta chain) was recovered during a study of cytomegalovirus exposure and HLA in healthy donors. Whole-study findings and limits: As a later analysis revealed, most CMV-associated TCR beta chains appeared HLA-restricted. As a later analysis revealed, the rate of TCR association differed by HLA locus, with DRB1 most and HLA-C fewest.

V lost 0 bases, J lost 0 bases, and 15 bases lay in between. The CDR3 contains 17 residues. The germline gives CDR1 GTSNPN, CDR2 SVGIG (reference sequence). The primer mix had 60 Vbeta and 13 Jbeta primers. Assay used: immunoSEQ multiplex PCR; TCRdb lists only in-frame clones, some missing. The data show fewer than 95,000 clones, and the top ten clones hold 5%. About this clone itself: Its target is not known.

The origin of this receptor is a woman aged 40 to 50 in good health and CMV-seropositive. The chain recombines TRBV30 with TRBJ1-3; maybe TRBD1 (5 bases). The sequenced sample was PBMCs. CDR3 sequence: CAWSVGFGGTSGNTIYF. The CDR3 coding sequence is TGTGCCTGGAGTGTAGGGTTTGGAGGGACCTCTGGAAACACCATATATTTT.